The 32 T cell receptor beta chains reported below all come from one sample, sequenced in a study of response to subunit inactivated influenza vaccine. TCRdb analysed the RT-PCR reads with MiXCR anew, one entry per CDR3 protein. The table includes approximately 480,000 distinct CDR3 sequences, about 10% detected once. The specimen comprised PBMCs from blood, sampled 40 to 50 days after vaccination. These receptors all come from a man between 50 and 59 years old who received an inactivated influenza vaccine.

The CDR3 loop is CASSVRDGDSPLHF. In DNA form, the CDR3 reads TGTGCCAGCAGTGTTAGGGACGGAGATTCACCCCTCCACTTT. The rearrangement uses TRBV25-1 and TRBJ1-6; perhaps TRBD1 as D (5 bases). Trimming shortened V by 4 bases and J by 8 bases, and 12 bases separated the two germline ends. This CDR3 spans 14 amino acids. The germline CDR1 and CDR2 sequences are MGHDK and SYGVNS.

This clonotype was seen more than once but under ten times. The rearrangement joins TRBV24-1 to TRBJ2-3; D possibly corresponds to TRBD1 (6 bases). Germline V gene sequence: CDR1 KGHDR, CDR2 SFDVKD. Trimming took off 5 bases at V and 1 base at J, with 9 bases between the two ends. This CDR3 is 14 amino acids long. The CDR3 here is CATSVSGGTDTQYF. In DNA, the CDR3 is TGTGCCACCAGTGTTTCAGGGGGCACAGATACGCAGTATTTT.

This clonotype was observed at least ten times. The rearrangement joins TRBV20-1 to TRBJ2-1; no clear D gene. Germline-derived CDR1 and CDR2 are DFQATT and SNEGSKA (reference sequence). This CDR3 has 15 residues. V dropped 5 bases and J dropped 6 bases, with 20 bases sitting between them. This CDR3 is CSAGDIFSSTNEQFF. CDR3 bases: TGCAGTGCTGGTGACATATTCTCCTCCACCAATGAGCAGTTCTTC.

This clonotype was seen at least ten times. This chain joins TRBV7-8 and TRBJ2-1; the D is unclear. The V end was cut by 5 bases, the J end by 6 bases, with 8 bases between. CDR1 is SGHVS, CDR2 FQNEAQ, per germline. The CDR3 is 12 residues long. The DNA for the CDR3 is TGTGCCAGCAGCCGTACGGGCAATGAGCAGTTCTTC. Protein sequence: CASSRTGNEQFF. The full variable domain, in which reference TRBV7-8 and TRBJ2-1 provide the parts outside the CDR3, is GAGVSQSPRYKVAKRGQDVALRCDPISGHVSLFWYQQALGQGPEFLTYFQNEAQLDKSGLPSDRFFAERPEGSVSTLKIQRTQQEDSAVYLCASSRTGNEQFFGPGTRLTVL.

This clonotype was observed a handful of times. This chain connects TRBV7-2 to TRBJ1-2; D perhaps matches TRBD1 (6 bases). V lost 3 bases to trimming and J lost 5 bases, with 13 bases between them. This CDR3 contains 14 residues. From germline, CDR1 is SGHTA and CDR2 FQGNSA. CDR3 residues: CASSLDSNSYGYTF. CDR3 DNA sequence: TGTGCCAGCAGCTTGGACAGTAACTCGTATGGCTACACCTTC. Using reference TRBV7-2 and TRBJ1-2 for the parts outside the CDR3, the full variable domain is GAGVSQSPSNKVTEKGKDVELRCDPISGHTALYWYRQSLGQGLEFLIYFQGNSAPDKSGLPSDRFSAERTGGSVSTLTIQRTQQEDSAVYLCASSLDSNSYGYTFGSGTRLTVV.

This sequence joins TRBV29-1 and TRBJ2-1; TRBD2 matches 12 bases. V dropped 0 bases and J dropped 0; count of bases not matched to a gene: 6. Germline V gives CDR1 SQVTM, CDR2 ANQGSEA. This CDR3 is 18 amino acids long. CDR3 region: CSVEDPLAGGSSYNEQFF. The CDR3 DNA is TGCAGCGTTGAAGATCCCCTAGCGGGGGGGAGCTCCTACAATGAGCAGTTCTTC.

At least ten counts were recorded for this clonotype. The CDR3 region is CAIRAGGTNTGELFF. The CDR3 nucleotides read TGTGCCATCAGGGCGGGAGGTACGAACACCGGGGAGCTGTTTTTT. V gene TRBV10-3 combines with J gene TRBJ2-2, with 8 nucleotides matching TRBD2. The CDR3 runs to 15 residues. Germline CDR1 ENHRY, CDR2 SYGVKD. Unmatched junction bases numbered 3, after V lost 6 bases and J lost 0 bases.

This clonotype was counted a few times. The V call is TRBV28, the J call TRBJ2-7, with TRBD2 matching over 15 bases. V gave up 4 bases and J gave up 4 bases; unmatched junction bases: 8. The germline V gene has CDR1 MDHEN and CDR2 SYDVKM. This CDR3 comprises 17 residues. The CDR3 region has the DNA TGTGCCAGCAGTTCCAGTCCCGGACTAGCGGGAGGGTACGAGCAGTACTTC. Amino acids: CASSSSPGLAGGYEQYF.

The chain joins TRBV12-3 or TRBV12-4 to TRBJ1-3; D is ambiguous. This CDR3 is 14 amino acids long. V was clipped by 6 bases and J by 0 bases, with 9 bases between them. The CDR3 DNA follows: TGTGCCAGCAGAGCGGTGCACTCTGGAAACACCATATATTTT. It specifies CASRAVHSGNTIYF.

This clonotype was seen only a few times. The chain employs TRBV6-1 and TRBJ2-1; D uncertain. The CDR3 has 11 residues. Germline V CDR1 and CDR2: MNHNS, SASEGT. Trimming removed 1 base from V and 9 bases from J, with 4 bases in between. The CDR3 DNA follows: TGTGCCAGCAGTGAAGTACGTGAGCAGTTCTTC. Protein: CASSEVREQFF.

There are a few counts of this clonotype. The J gene is TRBJ2-7, the V gene TRBV6-1; 7 nucleotides match TRBD2. The ends lost 6 bases at V and 1 base at J; junction bases unmatched: 12. CDR3 length: 16 residues. Germline CDR1 is MNHNS and CDR2 is SASEGT. The CDR3 region is CASSRSGKQGSYEQYF. The CDR3 DNA reads TGTGCCAGCAGCAGGAGCGGGAAGCAAGGTTCCTACGAGCAGTACTTC.

This clonotype was recorded many times. The chain couples TRBV12-3 or TRBV12-4 to TRBJ2-1; TRBD2 might be the D (5 bases). The CDR3 spans 12 residues. Trimming shortened V by 5 bases and J by 7 bases, and 9 bases separated the two germline ends. CDR3 bases: TGTGCCAGCAGTCAACCGGGAAATGAGCAGTTCTTC. Its translation: CASSQPGNEQFF.

This clonotype has just a few counts. The chain employs TRBV5-5 and TRBJ2-6; the D gene is possibly TRBD1 (6 bases). Trimming took 0 bases from V and 0 from J, leaving 13 bases between them. This CDR3 is built from 18 residues. Looked up from germline, CDR1 is SGHKS and CDR2 is YYEKEE (reference sequence). The CDR3 loop reads CASSLARGSISGANVLTF. The CDR3 DNA is TGTGCCAGCAGCTTGGCCAGGGGCAGCATCTCTGGGGCCAACGTCCTGACTTTC.

This clonotype was counted between two and nine times. The chain has TRBV29-1 and TRBJ2-7; D is perhaps TRBD2 (5 bases). The CDR3 covers 12 residues. In germline, CDR1 is SQVTM, CDR2 ANQGSEA. Trimming shortened V by 3 bases and J by 5 bases, and 11 bases separated the two germline ends. The CDR3: CSVDGVGNEQYF. CDR3 bases: TGCAGCGTTGACGGGGTGGGGAACGAGCAGTACTTC.

This clonotype was observed a handful of times. The gene calls are TRBV29-1 and TRBJ1-3, with D possibly being TRBD1 (5 bases). Germline-derived CDR1 and CDR2 are SQVTM and ANQGSEA. The CDR3 has 14 residues. V was clipped by 7 bases and J by 0 bases, with 13 bases between them. CDR3: CSAWDSSSGNTIYF. Written as DNA, the CDR3 is TGCAGCGCCTGGGACTCGAGCTCTGGAAACACCATATATTTT.

This clonotype occurred many times. This chain connects TRBV20-1 to TRBJ1-5, with D tentatively TRBD1 (6 bases). Germline V lookup: CDR1 DFQATT, CDR2 SNEGSKA (reference sequence). Trimming removed 3 bases at V and 0 bases at J, with 18 bases between. The CDR3 covers 17 residues. CDR3 nucleotide sequence: TGCAGTGCTAGTGTCAGGGGTTTCGGTACTAGCAATCAGCCCCAGCATTTT. Amino acid sequence: CSASVRGFGTSNQPQHF.

This clonotype was detected a few times. The chain joins TRBV12-3 or TRBV12-4 to TRBJ1-5; D might be TRBD1 (6 bases). The CDR3 spans 15 residues. V was clipped by 8 bases and J by 3 bases, with 17 bases between them. CDR3 sequence (DNA): TGTGCCAGCGGGGGGGCACGGACAACCAATCAGCCCCAGCATTTT. Residues: CASGGARTTNQPQHF.

The V call is TRBV20-1, the J call TRBJ1-5; 8 nucleotides agree with TRBD1. The germline V gene has CDR1 DFQATT and CDR2 SNEGSKA (reference sequence). The CDR3 extends over 14 amino acids. V shed 1 base and J 6 bases; nucleotides not matched to a gene: 5. The CDR3 nucleotides are TGCAGTGCTAGAGTACAGGGGGGGTCTCAGCCCCAGCATTTT. This gives the protein CSARVQGGSQPQHF.

The rearrangement uses TRBV20-1 and TRBJ2-7, with D hard to call. Germline CDR1 and CDR2: DFQATT and SNEGSKA (reference sequence). The CDR3 has 13 residues. V was cut by 7 bases and J by 3 bases, with 16 bases left in between. The chain's CDR3 is CSGLPLRYYEQYF. The CDR3 coding sequence is TGCAGTGGACTTCCACTTAGGTACTACGAGCAGTACTTC.

V gene TRBV27 combines with J gene TRBJ2-3, with 7 bases lining up with TRBD2. Germline V gives CDR1 MNHEY, CDR2 SMNVEV (reference sequence). This CDR3 spans 15 amino acids. V lost 2 bases, J lost 2 bases, and 4 bases stayed unmatched. The CDR3 bases are TGTGCCAGCAGTTTAGGACTAGGCTACACAGATACGCAGTATTTT. Translating it yields CASSLGLGYTDTQYF.

In its sample, this clonotype was seen a few times. This chain links TRBV6-5 with TRBJ2-7; D is unresolved. Per the germline V gene, CDR1 is MNHEY and CDR2 is SVGAGI. The V and J ends lost 6 bases and 6 bases respectively, with 12 bases between them. CDR3 length: 12 residues. CDR3 sequence (DNA): TGTGCCAGCAGCACCCCCTCCCGCGAGCAGTACTTC. This encodes CASSTPSREQYF.

This clonotype was seen a few times. The chain recombines TRBV7-8 with TRBJ2-1; D might be TRBD2 (6 bases). V lost 4 bases to trimming and J lost 5 bases, with 9 bases between them. CDR1 and CDR2 from the germline V gene are SGHVS and FQNEAQ. This CDR3 is 13 amino acids long. The CDR3 protein is CASSSGVNNEQFF. The CDR3 nucleotides read TGTGCCAGCAGCTCGGGGGTCAACAATGAGCAGTTCTTC.

The rearrangement uses TRBV12-3 or TRBV12-4 and TRBJ1-6, with 7 bases identical to TRBD1. After removal of 7 bases from V and 10 bases from J, the junction contained 10 bases not matched to a gene. This CDR3 region has 14 residues. This chain's CDR3 is CASTLGQAWSPLHF. The CDR3 DNA reads as TGTGCCAGCACCCTAGGACAGGCTTGGTCACCCCTCCACTTT.

The chain is built from TRBV6-6 and TRBJ1-4, with D possibly matching TRBD1 (6 bases). Trimming shortened V by 6 bases and J by 12 bases, and 14 bases separated the two germline ends. Germline values: CDR1 MNHNY, CDR2 SVGAGI (reference sequence). The CDR3 extends over 12 amino acids. For the CDR3, the DNA is TGTGCCAGCAGCAGGGGAATGAATCAACTGTTTTTT. This sequence encodes CASSRGMNQLFF.

The V and J genes are TRBV7-2 and TRBJ2-7; TRBD1 aligns across 8 bases. Germline CDR1 reads SGHTA; CDR2 reads FQGNSA. CDR3 length: 15 residues. With 1 base clipped from V and 7 bases from J, the junction kept 9 bases outside the gene matches. For the CDR3, the DNA is TGTGCCAGCAGCTTAGTTCCCGACAGGGGTTCGGAGCAGTACTTC. Amino acids: CASSLVPDRGSEQYF.

V gene TRBV7-2 combines with J gene TRBJ1-2, with TRBD1 identical over 11 bases. The CDR3 is 15 residues long. Germline-derived CDR1 and CDR2 are SGHTA and FQGNSA. Unmatched junction bases numbered 6, after V lost 3 bases and J lost 6 bases. The CDR3 here is CASSFPGDRGNGYTF. The CDR3 region has the DNA TGTGCCAGCAGCTTCCCGGGGGACAGGGGGAATGGCTACACCTTC.

The V and J genes are TRBV29-1 and TRBJ2-5, with D uncertain. V was cut by 5 bases and J by 1 base, with 2 bases left in between. Germline CDR1 and CDR2: SQVTM and ANQGSEA. This CDR3 region has 10 residues. The DNA of the CDR3 is TGCAGCGTTTCCCAAGAGACCCAGTACTTC. It codes for CSVSQETQYF.

This clonotype was seen more than once but under ten times. The chain is built from TRBV6-1 and TRBJ2-1, with 9 bases lining up with TRBD1. The germline CDR1 and CDR2 sequences are MNHNS and SASEGT. The CDR3 covers 18 residues. V lost 5 bases, J lost 1 base, and 12 bases stayed unmatched. This CDR3 reads CASSIRDRAPSSYNEQFF. As DNA, the CDR3 is TGTGCCAGCAGTATCCGGGACAGGGCTCCTTCATCCTACAATGAGCAGTTCTTC.

This clonotype was counted ten times or more. This sequence joins TRBV11-2 and TRBJ2-1; 11 nucleotides align to TRBD2. This CDR3 comprises 17 residues. Germline values: CDR1 SGHAT, CDR2 FQNNGV. J was trimmed by 8 bases and V by 4 bases; bases with no gene match: 13. The CDR3 bases are TGTGCCAGCAGCTCCGCCTATAGCGGGAGGGGACAGGATGAGCAGTTCTTC. The encoded protein is CASSSAYSGRGQDEQFF.

The chain uses TRBV6-5 and TRBJ2-1; D gene uncertain. Deletions cut 2 bases from V and 12 bases from J, with 17 bases between. Germline V gives CDR1 MNHEY, CDR2 SVGAGI. This CDR3 comprises 14 residues. The CDR3 reads CASSYNGRSGLQFF. The CDR3 coding sequence is TGTGCCAGCAGTTACAATGGTCGGTCGGGCTTGCAGTTCTTC.

This clonotype was detected only a few times. The chain joins TRBV27 to TRBJ2-5; 8 nucleotides line up with TRBD1. Germline V gene lookup returns CDR1 MNHEY and CDR2 SMNVEV (reference sequence). This CDR3 is built from 14 residues. Losses at the gene ends were 5 bases for V and 7 bases for J; bases not matched to a gene: 9. CDR3 protein: CASSEDRARGTQYF. In DNA, the CDR3 is TGTGCCAGCAGTGAGGACAGGGCGAGGGGGACCCAGTACTTC.

This clonotype was counted a few times. The rearrangement links TRBV7-2 to TRBJ1-5; no firm D call. Looked up from germline, CDR1 is SGHTA and CDR2 is FQGNSA. V was pared by 3 bases and J by 7 bases, with 10 bases between. CDR3 length: 13 amino acids. CDR3 bases: TGTGCCAGCAGCTTCTCCCTCCACCAGCCCCAGCATTTT. As protein: CASSFSLHQPQHF.